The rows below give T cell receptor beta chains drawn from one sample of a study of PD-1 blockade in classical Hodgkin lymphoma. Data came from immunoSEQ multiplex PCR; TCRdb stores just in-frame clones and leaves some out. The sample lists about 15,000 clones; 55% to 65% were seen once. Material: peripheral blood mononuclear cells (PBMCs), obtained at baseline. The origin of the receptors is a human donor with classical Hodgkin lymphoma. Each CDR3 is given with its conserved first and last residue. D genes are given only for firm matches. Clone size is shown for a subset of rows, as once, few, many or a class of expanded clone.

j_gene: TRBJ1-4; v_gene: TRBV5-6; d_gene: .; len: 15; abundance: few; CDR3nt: TGTGCCAGCAGCTTCGGGGGAGCCCCTAATGAAAAACTGTTTTTT; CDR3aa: CASSFGGAPNEKLFF
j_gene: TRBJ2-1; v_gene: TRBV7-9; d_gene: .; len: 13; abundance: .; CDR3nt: TGTGCCAGCAGCTTCCAGGCTGCGAATGAGCAGTTCTTC; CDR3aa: CASSFQAANEQFF
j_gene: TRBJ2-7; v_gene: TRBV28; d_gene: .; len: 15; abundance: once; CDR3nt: TGTGCCAGCAGTTTCCACGACACCAGGGTGAGAGAGCAGTACTTC; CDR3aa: CASSFHDTRVREQYF
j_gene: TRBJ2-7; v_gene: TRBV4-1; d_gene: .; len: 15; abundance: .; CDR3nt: TGCGCCAGCAGTCTTTTTTTGGACGGCTCCTACGAGCAGTACTTC; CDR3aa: CASSLFLDGSYEQYF
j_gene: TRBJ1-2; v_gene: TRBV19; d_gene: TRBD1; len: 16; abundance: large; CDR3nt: TGTGCCAGTAGTATGGACGGACAGGGGCCTCTCTATGGCTACACCTTC; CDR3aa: CASSMDGQGPLYGYTF
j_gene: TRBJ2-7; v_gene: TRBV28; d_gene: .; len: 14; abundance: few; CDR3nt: TGTGCCAGCACCTGGAGGGGGGTAGGCTACGAGCAGTACTTC; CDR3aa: CASTWRGVGYEQYF
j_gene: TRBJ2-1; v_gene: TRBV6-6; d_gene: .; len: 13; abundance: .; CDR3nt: TGTGCCAGCAGCTTTAATTTTTACAATGAGCAGTTCTTC; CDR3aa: CASSFNFYNEQFF
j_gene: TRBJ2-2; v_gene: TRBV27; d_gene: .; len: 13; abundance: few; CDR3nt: TGTGCCAGCAGCTGGATGTACACCGGGGAGCTGTTTTTT; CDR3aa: CASSWMYTGELFF
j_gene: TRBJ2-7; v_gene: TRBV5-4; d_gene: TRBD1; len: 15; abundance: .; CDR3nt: TGTGCCAGCAGCTCGGGGACAGGGGGCTTCTACGAGCAGTACTTC; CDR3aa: CASSSGTGGFYEQYF
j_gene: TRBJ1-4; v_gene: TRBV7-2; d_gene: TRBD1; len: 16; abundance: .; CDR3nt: TGTGCCAGCAGCTTAGGGGACAGGGTTCCTAATGAAAAACTGTTTTTT; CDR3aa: CASSLGDRVPNEKLFF
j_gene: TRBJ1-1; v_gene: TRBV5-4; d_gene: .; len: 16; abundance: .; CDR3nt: TGTGCCAGCAGCTTGGTAGGCTCCCGAAGGAGCACTGAAGCTTTCTTT; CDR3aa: CASSLVGSRRSTEAFF
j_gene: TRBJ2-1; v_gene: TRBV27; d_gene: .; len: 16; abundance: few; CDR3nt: TGTGCCAGCAGCCTCCTGGGGCGGACCTCCTACAATGAGCAGTTCTTC; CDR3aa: CASSLLGRTSYNEQFF
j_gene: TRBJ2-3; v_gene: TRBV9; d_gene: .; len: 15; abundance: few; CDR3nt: TGTGCCAGCAGCGTACGGGGGAGCGTAACAGATACGCAGTATTTT; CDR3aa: CASSVRGSVTDTQYF
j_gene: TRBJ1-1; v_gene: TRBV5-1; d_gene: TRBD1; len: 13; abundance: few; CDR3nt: TGCGCCAGCAGCCTTGGACAGGGATATGAAGCTTTCTTT; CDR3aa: CASSLGQGYEAFF
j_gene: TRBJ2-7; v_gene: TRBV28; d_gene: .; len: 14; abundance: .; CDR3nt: TGTGCCAGCAGTTCCACAGGGTCCTCCTACGAGCAGTACTTC; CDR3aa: CASSSTGSSYEQYF
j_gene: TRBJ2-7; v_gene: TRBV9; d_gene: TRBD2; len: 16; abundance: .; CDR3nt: TGTGCCAGCAGCCCCCGACTAGCGGGAGGGCTCGACGAGCAGTACTTC; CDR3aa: CASSPRLAGGLDEQYF
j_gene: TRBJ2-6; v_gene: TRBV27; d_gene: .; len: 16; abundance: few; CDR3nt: TGTGCCAGCAGTTCGCTTGGTCCGGCTGGGGCCAACGTCCTGACTTTC; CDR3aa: CASSSLGPAGANVLTF
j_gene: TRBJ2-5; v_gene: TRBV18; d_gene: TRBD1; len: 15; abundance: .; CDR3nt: TGTGCCAGCTCACCATACCAGGGGGCGCGGGAGACCCAGTACTTC; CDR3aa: CASSPYQGARETQYF
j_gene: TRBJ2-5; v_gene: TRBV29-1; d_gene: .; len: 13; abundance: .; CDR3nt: TGCAGCTCCTCGAGGGGGAGGATGGAGACCCAGTACTTC; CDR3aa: CSSSRGRMETQYF
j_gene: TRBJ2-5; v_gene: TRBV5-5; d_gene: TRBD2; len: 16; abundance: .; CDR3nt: TGTGCCAGCAGCCCTAATAGCGGGGTCTTCGAAGAGACCCAGTACTTC; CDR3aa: CASSPNSGVFEETQYF
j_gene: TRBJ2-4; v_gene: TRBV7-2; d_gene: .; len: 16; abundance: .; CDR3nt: TGTGCCAGCAGCCCCTACAGCGGAGCAGCCAAAAACATTCAGTACTTC; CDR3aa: CASSPYSGAAKNIQYF
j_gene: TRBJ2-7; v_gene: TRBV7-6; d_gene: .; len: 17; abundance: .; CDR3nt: TGTGCCAGCAGCTTGGCGCGAGGTTTTCAGGTTCCCTACGAGCAGTACTTC; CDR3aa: CASSLARGFQVPYEQYF
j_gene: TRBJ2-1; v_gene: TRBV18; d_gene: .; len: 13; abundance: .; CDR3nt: TGTGCCAGCTCGCTAACTAGGGACGGTGAGCAGTTCTTC; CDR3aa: CASSLTRDGEQFF
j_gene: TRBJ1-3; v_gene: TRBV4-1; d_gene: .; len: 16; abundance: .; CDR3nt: TGCGCCAGCAGCCAACGGACCGTGAGCTCTGGAAACACCATATATTTT; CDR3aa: CASSQRTVSSGNTIYF
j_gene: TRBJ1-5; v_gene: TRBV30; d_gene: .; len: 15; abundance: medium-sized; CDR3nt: TGTGCCTGGAGTGTACTACGGGCTAGCAATCAGCCCCAGCATTTT; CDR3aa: CAWSVLRASNQPQHF
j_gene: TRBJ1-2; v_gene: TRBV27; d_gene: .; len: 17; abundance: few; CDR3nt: TGTGCCAGCAGTTCTGTGACAGCCCTGAGTCTCAACTATGGCTACACCTTC; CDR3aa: CASSSVTALSLNYGYTF
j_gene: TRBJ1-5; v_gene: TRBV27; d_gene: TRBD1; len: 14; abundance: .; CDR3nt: TGTGCCAGCAGTGAAATCACAGGGGGTCAGCCCCAGCATTTT; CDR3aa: CASSEITGGQPQHF
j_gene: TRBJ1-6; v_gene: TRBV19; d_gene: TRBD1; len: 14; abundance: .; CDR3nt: TGTGCCAGTAACAACAGGGGACTGAATTCACCCCTCCACTTT; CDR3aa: CASNNRGLNSPLHF
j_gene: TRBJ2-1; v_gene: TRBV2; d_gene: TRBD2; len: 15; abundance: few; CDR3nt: TGTGCCAGCGGGATAGGACTAGCGCTCCACAATGAGCAGTTCTTC; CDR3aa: CASGIGLALHNEQFF
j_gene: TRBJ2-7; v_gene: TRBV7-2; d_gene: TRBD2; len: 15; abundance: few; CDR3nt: TGTGCCAGCAGCCAGGGACTAGCGGGAGGATACGAGCAGTACTTC; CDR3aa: CASSQGLAGGYEQYF
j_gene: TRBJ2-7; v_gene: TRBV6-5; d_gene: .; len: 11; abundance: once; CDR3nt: TGTGCCAGCAGTTACGCCTACGAGCAGTACTTC; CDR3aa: CASSYAYEQYF
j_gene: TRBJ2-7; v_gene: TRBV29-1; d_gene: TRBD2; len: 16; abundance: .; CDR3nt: TGCAGCGTTGCAGGGGTTACTAGCGGCCACATTTACGAGCAGTACTTC; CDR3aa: CSVAGVTSGHIYEQYF
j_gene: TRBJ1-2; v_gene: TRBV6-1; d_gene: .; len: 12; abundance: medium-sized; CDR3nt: TGTGCCAGCAGCCTCGGAGGCCGGGGCTACACCTTC; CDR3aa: CASSLGGRGYTF
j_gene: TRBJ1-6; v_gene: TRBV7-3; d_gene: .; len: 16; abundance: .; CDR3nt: TGTGCCAGCAGCTCTTGGACAGACTCCTATAATTCACCCCTCCACTTT; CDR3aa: CASSSWTDSYNSPLHF
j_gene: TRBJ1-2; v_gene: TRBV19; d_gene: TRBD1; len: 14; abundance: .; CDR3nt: TGTGCCAGTAGGGCAGGGGGTAGCGACTATGGCTACACCTTC; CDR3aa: CASRAGGSDYGYTF
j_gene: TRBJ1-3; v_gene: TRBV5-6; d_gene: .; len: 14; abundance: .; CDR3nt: TGTGCCAGCAGCTCCGGACCGGGTGAAAACACCATATATTTT; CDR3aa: CASSSGPGENTIYF
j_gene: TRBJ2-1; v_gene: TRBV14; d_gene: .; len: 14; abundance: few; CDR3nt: TGTGCCAGCAGCCAAGAATCTACTTACTATGAGCAGTTCTTC; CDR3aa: CASSQESTYYEQFF
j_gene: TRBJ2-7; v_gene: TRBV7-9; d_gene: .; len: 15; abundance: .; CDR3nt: TGTGCCAGCAGCTTACCCATAGGACAGTCCTACGAGCAGTACTTC; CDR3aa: CASSLPIGQSYEQYF
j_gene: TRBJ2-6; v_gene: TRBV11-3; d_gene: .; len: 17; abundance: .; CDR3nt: TGTGCCAGCAGCTTATTCCACCCTCGCTCTGGGGCCAACGTCCTGACTTTC; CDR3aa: CASSLFHPRSGANVLTF
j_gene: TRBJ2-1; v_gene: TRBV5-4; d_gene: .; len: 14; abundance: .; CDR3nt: TGTGCCAGCAGCTTGGGGCAGGGGTACAATGAGCAGTTCTTC; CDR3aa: CASSLGQGYNEQFF
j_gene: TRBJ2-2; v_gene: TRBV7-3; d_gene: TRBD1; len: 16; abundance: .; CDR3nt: TGTGCCAGCAGGAAGCAGGGGGCCCAGAACACCGGGGAGCTGTTTTTT; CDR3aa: CASRKQGAQNTGELFF
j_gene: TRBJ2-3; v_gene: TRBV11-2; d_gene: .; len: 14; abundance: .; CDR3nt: TGTGCCAGCAGCTTAGAACTACTCACAGATACGCAGTATTTT; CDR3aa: CASSLELLTDTQYF
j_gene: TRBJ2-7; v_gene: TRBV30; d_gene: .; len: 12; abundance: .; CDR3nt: TGTGCCTGGAGCCAAGCGGCGGGCGAGCAGTACTTC; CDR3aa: CAWSQAAGEQYF
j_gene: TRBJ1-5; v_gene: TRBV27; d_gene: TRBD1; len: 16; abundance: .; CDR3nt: TGTGCCAGCAGACAGGGGGCGGGAGGAAGCAATCAGCCCCAGCATTTT; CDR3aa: CASRQGAGGSNQPQHF
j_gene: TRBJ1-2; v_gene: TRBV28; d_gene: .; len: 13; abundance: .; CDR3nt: TGTGCCAGCAGTTTATCCTCTTCAGGGGGCTACACCTTC; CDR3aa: CASSLSSSGGYTF
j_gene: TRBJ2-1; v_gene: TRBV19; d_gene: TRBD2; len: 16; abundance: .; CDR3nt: TGTGCCAGTAGTATAGTCCCTAGCGGGCTCCACAATGAGCAGTTCTTC; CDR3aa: CASSIVPSGLHNEQFF
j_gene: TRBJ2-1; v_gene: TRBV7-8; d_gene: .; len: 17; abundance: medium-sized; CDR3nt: TGTGCCAGCAGCTTAGGGGTGAGTCTAGCGAACGACAATGAGCAGTTCTTC; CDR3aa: CASSLGVSLANDNEQFF
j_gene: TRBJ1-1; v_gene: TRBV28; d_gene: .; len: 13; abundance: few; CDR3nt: TGTGCCAATCCACAGGGCACTTTATTTGAAGCTTTCTTT; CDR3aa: CANPQGTLFEAFF
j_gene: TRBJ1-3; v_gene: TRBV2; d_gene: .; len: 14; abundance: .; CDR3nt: TGTGCCAGCAGCCCATTGGGGCCCGGAAACACCATATATTTT; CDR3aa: CASSPLGPGNTIYF
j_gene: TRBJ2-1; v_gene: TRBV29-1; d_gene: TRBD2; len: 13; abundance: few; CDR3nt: TGCAGCGTTCGGACTAGCGGGAACAATGAGCAGTTCTTC; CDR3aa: CSVRTSGNNEQFF
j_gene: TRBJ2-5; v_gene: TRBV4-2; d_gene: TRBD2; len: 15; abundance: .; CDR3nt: TGTGCCAGCAGCCAAGAGCCTAGCGGGAAAGAGACCCAGTACTTC; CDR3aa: CASSQEPSGKETQYF